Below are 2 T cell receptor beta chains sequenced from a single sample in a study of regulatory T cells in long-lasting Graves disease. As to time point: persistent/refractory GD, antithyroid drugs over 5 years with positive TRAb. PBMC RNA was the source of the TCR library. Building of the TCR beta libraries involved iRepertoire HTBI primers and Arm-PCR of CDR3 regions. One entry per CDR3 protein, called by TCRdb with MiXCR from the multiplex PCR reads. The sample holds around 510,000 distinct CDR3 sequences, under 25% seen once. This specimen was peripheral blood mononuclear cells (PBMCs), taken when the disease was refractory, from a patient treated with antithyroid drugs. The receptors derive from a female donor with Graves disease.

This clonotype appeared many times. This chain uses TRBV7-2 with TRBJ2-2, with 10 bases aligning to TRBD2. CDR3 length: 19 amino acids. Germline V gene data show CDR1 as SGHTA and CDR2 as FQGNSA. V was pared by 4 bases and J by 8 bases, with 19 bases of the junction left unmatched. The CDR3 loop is CASSSLPGLAFGDRGELFF. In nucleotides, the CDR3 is TGTGCCAGCAGCTCCTTACCGGGACTAGCGTTCGGCGACAGAGGGGAGCTGTTTTTT.

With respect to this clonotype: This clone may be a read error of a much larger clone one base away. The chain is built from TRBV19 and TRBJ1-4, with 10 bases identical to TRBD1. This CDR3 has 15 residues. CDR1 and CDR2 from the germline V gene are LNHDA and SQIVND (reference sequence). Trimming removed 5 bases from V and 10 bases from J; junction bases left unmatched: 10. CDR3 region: CASSPTGTGDGKLFF. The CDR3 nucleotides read TGTGCCAGTAGTCCGACCGGGACAGGGGATGGAAAACTGTTTTTT. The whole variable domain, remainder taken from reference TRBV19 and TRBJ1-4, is DGGITQSPKYLFRKEGQNVTLSCEQNLNHDAMYWYRQDPGQGLRLIYYSQIVNDFQKGDIAEGYSVSREKKESFPLTVTSAQKNPTAFYLCASSPTGTGDGKLFFGSGTQLSVL.